This entry concerns a single TCR beta chain. The method was immunoSEQ multiplex PCR; TCRdb's version includes in-frame clones alone and lacks a portion of them. The sample records roughly 450,000 clones, 80% to 95% being singletons. The CDR3 totals 12 residues. Germline-derived CDR1 and CDR2 are SNHLY and FYNNEI. The sample is drawn from a study of control samples from healthy donors and cancer patients. The TCR comes from a man aged 40-50 years with head and neck cancer. J is TRBJ2-5 and V is TRBV2; D gene uncertain. The sequenced sample consisted of PBMCs. Written as DNA, the CDR3 is TGTGCAACCAGTGCTTTCAGGGAGACCCAGTACTTC. This translates into CATSAFRETQYF.